This TCR beta chain was found in a study of shared clonotypes between healthy human individuals. Measured with immunoSEQ multiplex PCR; TCRdb has only the in-frame clones, and not every one. The data show more than 2,000,000 clones, with around nine tenths seen just once and 0.14% held by the top ten. The CDR3 contains 18 residues. V lost 2 bases, J lost 0 bases, and 16 bases lay in between. The germline gives CDR1 MNHEY, CDR2 SMNVEV (reference sequence). The chain carries TRBV27 and TRBJ1-4; D may be TRBD1 (5 bases). Sequencing was performed on naive CD4+ T cells sorted from blood. Subset defined: CD45RA+ positively selected. The sequence derives from a man aged 18 to 30 in good health. CDR3 coding DNA: TGTGCCAGCAGTTTAAGGGGTGAATCCATGGCAACTAATGAAAAACTGTTTTTT. This gives the protein CASSLRGESMATNEKLFF.